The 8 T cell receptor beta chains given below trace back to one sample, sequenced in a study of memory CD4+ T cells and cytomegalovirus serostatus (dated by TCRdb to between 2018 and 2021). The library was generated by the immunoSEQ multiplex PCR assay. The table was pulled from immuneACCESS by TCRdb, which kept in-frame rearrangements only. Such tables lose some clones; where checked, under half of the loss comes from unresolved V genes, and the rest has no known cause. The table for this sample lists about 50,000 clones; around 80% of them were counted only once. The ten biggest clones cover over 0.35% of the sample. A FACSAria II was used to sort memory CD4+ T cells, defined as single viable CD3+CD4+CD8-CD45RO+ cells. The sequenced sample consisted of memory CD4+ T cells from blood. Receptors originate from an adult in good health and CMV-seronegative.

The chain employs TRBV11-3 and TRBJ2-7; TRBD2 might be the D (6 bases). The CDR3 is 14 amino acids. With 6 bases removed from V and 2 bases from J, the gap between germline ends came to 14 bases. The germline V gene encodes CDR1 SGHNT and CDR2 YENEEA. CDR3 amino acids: CASSSGTPPYEQYF. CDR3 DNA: TGTGCCAGCAGTTCCGGGACTCCCCCCTACGAGCAGTACTTC. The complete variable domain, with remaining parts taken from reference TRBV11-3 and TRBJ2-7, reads EAGVVQSPRYKIIEKKQPVAFWCNPISGHNTLYWYLQNLGQGPELLIRYENEEAVDDSQLPKDRFSAERLKGVDSTLKIQPAELGDSAVYLCASSSGTPPYEQYFGPGTRLTVT.

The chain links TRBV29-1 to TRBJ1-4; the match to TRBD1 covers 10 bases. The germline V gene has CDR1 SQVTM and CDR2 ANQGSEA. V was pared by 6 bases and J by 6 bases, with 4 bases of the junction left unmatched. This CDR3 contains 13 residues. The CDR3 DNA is TGCAGCGTCTACGGACAGGGGGATGAAAAACTGTTTTTT. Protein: CSVYGQGDEKLFF.

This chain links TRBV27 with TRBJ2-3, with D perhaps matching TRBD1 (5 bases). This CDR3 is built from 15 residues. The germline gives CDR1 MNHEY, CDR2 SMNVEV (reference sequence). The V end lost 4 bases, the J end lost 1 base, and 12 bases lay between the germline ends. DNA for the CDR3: TGTGCCAGCAGTTCCCAGGGTATTCGCACAGATACGCAGTATTTT. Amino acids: CASSSQGIRTDTQYF.

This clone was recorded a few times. The CDR3 loop reads CASSQERTRYEQYF. CDR3 nucleotide sequence: TGTGCCAGCAGCCAAGAACGGACCCGCTACGAGCAGTACTTC. This sequence joins TRBV4-2 and TRBJ2-7, with D hard to call. Deletions cut 0 bases from V and 3 bases from J, with 9 bases between. CDR1 is LGHNA, CDR2 YNFKEQ, per germline. The CDR3 has 14 residues.

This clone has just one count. The CDR3 nucleotides are TGTGCCAGCAGCTCCGTCAGGGGTTCCGGGGAGCTGTTTTTT. Encoded protein: CASSSVRGSGELFF. The V and J genes are TRBV11-3 and TRBJ2-2; D possibly corresponds to TRBD1 (6 bases). Germline loops: CDR1 SGHNT, CDR2 YENEEA. The CDR3 covers 14 residues. V was pared by 4 bases and J by 6 bases, with 12 bases between.

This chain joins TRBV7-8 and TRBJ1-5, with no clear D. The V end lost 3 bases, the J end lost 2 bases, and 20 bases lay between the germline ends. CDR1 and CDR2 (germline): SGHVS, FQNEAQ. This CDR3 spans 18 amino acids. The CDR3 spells CASSFDGLDIYGNQPQHF. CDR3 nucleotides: TGTGCCAGCAGCTTCGATGGACTTGACATATACGGCAATCAGCCCCAGCATTTT. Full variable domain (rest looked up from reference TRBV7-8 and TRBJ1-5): GAGVSQSPRYKVAKRGQDVALRCDPISGHVSLFWYQQALGQGPEFLTYFQNEAQLDKSGLPSDRFFAERPEGSVSTLKIQRTQQEDSAVYLCASSFDGLDIYGNQPQHFGDGTRLSIL.

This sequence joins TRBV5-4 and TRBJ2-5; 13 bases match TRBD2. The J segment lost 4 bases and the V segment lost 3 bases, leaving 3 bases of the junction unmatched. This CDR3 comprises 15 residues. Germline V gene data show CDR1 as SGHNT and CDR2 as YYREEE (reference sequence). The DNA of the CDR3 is TGTGCCAGCAGCTGGACTAGCGGGGGTACAGAGACCCAGTACTTC. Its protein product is CASSWTSGGTETQYF.

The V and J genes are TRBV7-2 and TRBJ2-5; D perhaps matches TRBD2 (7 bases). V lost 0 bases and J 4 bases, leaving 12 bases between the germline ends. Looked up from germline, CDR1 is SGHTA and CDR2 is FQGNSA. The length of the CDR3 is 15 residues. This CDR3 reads CASSLAGGPGETQYF. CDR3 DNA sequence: TGTGCCAGCAGCTTAGCGGGGGGGCCGGGAGAGACCCAGTACTTC.